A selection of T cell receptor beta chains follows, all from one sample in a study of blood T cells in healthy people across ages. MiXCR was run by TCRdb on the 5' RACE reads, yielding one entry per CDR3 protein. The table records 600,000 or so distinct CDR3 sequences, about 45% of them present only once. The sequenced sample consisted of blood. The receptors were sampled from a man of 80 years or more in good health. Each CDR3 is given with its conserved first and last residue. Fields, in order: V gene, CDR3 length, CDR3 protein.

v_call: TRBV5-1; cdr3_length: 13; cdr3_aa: CASSIDPGNEQFF
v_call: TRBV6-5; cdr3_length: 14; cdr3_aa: CASRSRGAADTQYF
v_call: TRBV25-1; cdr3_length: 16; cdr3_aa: CASSASLAGGYNEQFF
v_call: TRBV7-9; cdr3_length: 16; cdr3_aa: CASSRGQGGTGNTIYF
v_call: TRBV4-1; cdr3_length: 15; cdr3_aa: CASSHQRGVGYEQYF
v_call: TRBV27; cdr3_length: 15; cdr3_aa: CASSLFGESDYGYTF
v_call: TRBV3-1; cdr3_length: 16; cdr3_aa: CASSQLHTGGTETQYF
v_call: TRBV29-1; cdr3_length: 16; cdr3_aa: CSVERWGTGGQETQYF
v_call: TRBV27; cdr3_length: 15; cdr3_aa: CASSPSAQVGGEQYF
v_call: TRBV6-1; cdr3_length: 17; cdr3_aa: CASSITMTITIHQPQHF
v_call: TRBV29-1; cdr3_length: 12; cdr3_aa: CSVEEGSDTQYF
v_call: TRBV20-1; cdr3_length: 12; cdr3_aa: CSARRGNNEQFF